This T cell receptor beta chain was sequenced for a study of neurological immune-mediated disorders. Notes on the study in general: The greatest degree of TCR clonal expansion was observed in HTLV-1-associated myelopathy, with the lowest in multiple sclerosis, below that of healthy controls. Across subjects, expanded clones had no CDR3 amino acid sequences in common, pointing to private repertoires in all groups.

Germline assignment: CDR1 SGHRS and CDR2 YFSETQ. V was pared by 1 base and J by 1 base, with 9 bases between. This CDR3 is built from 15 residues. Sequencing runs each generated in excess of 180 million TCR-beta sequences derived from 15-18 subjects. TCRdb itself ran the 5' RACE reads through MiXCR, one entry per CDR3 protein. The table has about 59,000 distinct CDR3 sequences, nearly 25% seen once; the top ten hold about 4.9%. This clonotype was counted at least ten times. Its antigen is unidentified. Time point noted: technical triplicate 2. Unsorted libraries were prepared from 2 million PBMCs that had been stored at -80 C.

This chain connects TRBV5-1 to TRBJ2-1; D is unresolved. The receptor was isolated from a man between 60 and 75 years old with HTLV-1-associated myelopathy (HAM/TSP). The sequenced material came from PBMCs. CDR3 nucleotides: TGCGCCAGCAGCTTGCTGGACGAATCCTACAATGAGCAGTTCTTC. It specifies CASSLLDESYNEQFF.